Following are 26 T cell receptor beta chains from one sample sequenced in a study of blood T cell repertoires in COVID-19. Profiled with immunoSEQ multiplex PCR; TCRdb holds only in-frame clones, not every one. The sample contains roughly 150,000 clones, 75% to 90% of which appear only once. The sequenced sample was peripheral blood. The receptor source for this set is a man in his late teens or twenties with COVID-19, enrolled during active disease.

The rearrangement joins TRBV9 to TRBJ2-7, with D perhaps matching TRBD1 (6 bases). CDR3 length: 15 residues. Germline V gene sequence: CDR1 SGDLS, CDR2 YYNGEE. The V gene lost 0 bases and the J gene lost 3 bases, with 13 bases spanning the gap. In DNA, the CDR3 is TGTGCCAGCAGCGTAGGACAGGAGCGACACTACGAGCAGTACTTC. The encoded protein is CASSVGQERHYEQYF.

The rearrangement links TRBV29-1 to TRBJ2-1; 8 bases are a match to TRBD2. Germline CDR1 is SQVTM and CDR2 is ANQGSEA. The length of the CDR3 is 17 residues. V shed 2 bases and J 7 bases; nucleotides not matched to a gene: 16. CDR3 in amino acids: CSVEIQLAALRLNEQFF. For the CDR3, the DNA is TGCAGCGTTGAAATCCAACTAGCGGCATTGAGGCTGAATGAGCAGTTCTTC.

The chain is built from TRBV28 and TRBJ2-7; the D is unclear. The CDR3 length is 12 residues. Trimming left V 8 bases short and J 0 bases short, with 8 bases between. Germline V gene sequence: CDR1 MDHEN, CDR2 SYDVKM. In DNA, the CDR3 is TGTGCCAGCCTCTCCGGCTCCTACGAGCAGTACTTC. Protein: CASLSGSYEQYF.

The chain recombines TRBV4-3 with TRBJ1-2, with D perhaps TRBD1 (6 bases). The germline CDR1 and CDR2 sequences are LGHNA and YSLEER. V was clipped by 4 bases and J by 8 bases, with 23 bases between them. The CDR3 loop spans 16 amino acids. The CDR3 DNA follows: TGCGCCAGCAGCCCTTCTCTTGGGGGCAGGGTCTTGGGCTACACCTTC. Its translation is CASSPSLGGRVLGYTF.

CDR3 region: CASRPSSRGGYGNTIYF. The CDR3, as DNA: TGTGCCAGCAGACCCTCCTCTCGCGGGGGGTATGGAAACACCATATATTTT. The chain links TRBV28 to TRBJ1-3, with D perhaps matching TRBD1 (5 bases). The CDR3 is 17 residues long. Germline V lookup: CDR1 MDHEN, CDR2 SYDVKM. The V gene lost 6 bases and the J gene lost 3 bases, with 21 bases spanning the gap.

The chain joins TRBV21-1 to TRBJ2-1; the table gives TRBD2 as D, unverified against the DNA. TRBV21-1 is classified as a pseudogene. CDR3 length: 15 residues. The CDR3 region is CASYTNVEGTNEQFF. The CDR3 coding sequence is TGTGCCAGCTACACCAATGTGGAGGGGACCAATGAGCAGTTCTTC.

The V gene is TRBV25-1, the J gene TRBJ2-2; a possible D gene is TRBD1 (6 bases). Germline V lookup: CDR1 MGHDK, CDR2 SYGVNS. There are 17 residues in the CDR3. Trimming shortened V by 3 bases and J by 2 bases, and 16 bases separated the two germline ends. CDR3 coding DNA: TGTGCCAGCAGTGAGGATCGGGGCAGGGGTAACACCGGGGAGCTGTTTTTT. It yields the protein CASSEDRGRGNTGELFF.

This clone was observed a handful of times. V gene TRBV18 combines with J gene TRBJ2-7; TRBD2 matches at 8 bases. The CDR3 runs 15 residues. Trimming at V came to 4 bases and at J to 6 bases, leaving 11 bases not matched to a gene. Per germline, CDR1 KGHSH and CDR2 LQKENI. DNA for the CDR3: TGTGCCAGCTCACGCACGGGACTCAGCGGGAGCGAGCAGTACTTC. It codes for CASSRTGLSGSEQYF.

The rearrangement uses TRBV25-1 and TRBJ2-7; the match to TRBD1 covers 9 bases. CDR3 length: 17 amino acids. From germline, CDR1 is MGHDK and CDR2 SYGVNS. V dropped 4 bases and J dropped 11; count of bases not matched to a gene: 21. The CDR3 bases are TGTGCCAGCAGTGGGCAAATAACGGGACAGGGCCGACCATCGGAGTACTTC. Translating gives CASSGQITGQGRPSEYF.

The rearrangement links TRBV28 to TRBJ2-7, with 8 bases that match TRBD1. V gave up 3 bases and J gave up 0 bases; unmatched junction bases: 7. Germline CDR1 MDHEN, CDR2 SYDVKM. The CDR3 runs 16 residues. The CDR3 nucleotides are TGTGCCAGCAGTTTTGAGACAGGGGCCAGCTCCTACGAGCAGTACTTC. Amino acid sequence: CASSFETGASSYEQYF.

This chain links TRBV27 with TRBJ2-6; TRBD2 is a possible D gene (5 bases). Deletions cut 3 bases from V and 2 bases from J, with 11 bases between. The CDR3 runs 16 residues. Germline loops: CDR1 MNHEY, CDR2 SMNVEV (reference sequence). CDR3 region: CASSFKAEPGANVLTF. CDR3 sequence (DNA): TGTGCCAGCAGTTTTAAAGCGGAGCCTGGGGCCAACGTCCTGACTTTC.

The chain combines TRBV11-2 with TRBJ2-5, with TRBD1 as a possible D gene (5 bases). Germline lookup yields CDR1 SGHAT and CDR2 FQNNGV. This CDR3 comprises 13 residues. Trimming shortened V by 6 bases and J by 2 bases, and 10 bases separated the two germline ends. The CDR3: CASSPGHQETQYF. The CDR3 DNA follows: TGTGCCAGCAGTCCAGGACATCAAGAGACCCAGTACTTC.

This chain joins TRBV7-8 and TRBJ2-7; 7 positions match TRBD1. The CDR3 totals 16 residues. Trimming took 6 bases from V and 9 from J; bases not matched to a gene: 20. Germline lookup yields CDR1 SGHVS and CDR2 FQNEAQ. This CDR3 reads CASSPGTTTGTHRQYF. The CDR3 DNA sequence: TGTGCCAGCAGTCCTGGCACGACGACAGGGACCCACAGGCAGTACTTC.

The chain joins TRBV19 to TRBJ1-5, with D maybe TRBD1 (6 bases). Germline loops: CDR1 LNHDA, CDR2 SQIVND (reference sequence). This CDR3 has 14 amino acids. Trimming pared 4 bases from V and 1 base from J, leaving 8 bases between. This CDR3 is CASSTGQSNQPQHF. The CDR3 coding sequence is TGTGCCAGTAGTACAGGACAGAGCAATCAGCCCCAGCATTTT.

The J gene is TRBJ1-1, the V gene TRBV11-2, with D hard to call. Germline V gene sequence: CDR1 SGHAT, CDR2 FQNNGV. The CDR3 totals 13 residues. V was trimmed by 5 bases and J by 5 bases, leaving 12 bases between them. The CDR3 loop is CASSPNGRTEAFF. The CDR3 DNA is TGTGCCAGCAGCCCAAATGGGAGGACTGAAGCTTTCTTT.

V gene TRBV25-1 combines with J gene TRBJ2-5, with 8 nucleotides matching TRBD1. The V and J ends lost 1 base and 7 bases, in that order; junction bases with no gene match: 5. The CDR3 extends over 14 amino acids. Germline V gives CDR1 MGHDK, CDR2 SYGVNS. The chain's CDR3 is CASSEWTGMGTQYF. The CDR3 DNA follows: TGTGCCAGCAGTGAATGGACAGGGATGGGGACCCAGTACTTC.

The V and J genes are TRBV6-2 or TRBV6-3 and TRBJ2-3, with 9 bases that match TRBD2. V dropped 3 bases and J dropped 6; count of bases not matched to a gene: 4. Germline V gene lookup returns CDR1 MNHEY and CDR2 SVGEGT. This CDR3 has 14 residues. For the CDR3, the DNA is TGTGCCAGCAGTTATAGCGGGAGTACGGATACGCAGTATTTT. Translated, it gives CASSYSGSTDTQYF.

This sequence joins TRBV29-1 and TRBJ2-2; the match to TRBD1 covers 7 bases. CDR3 length equals 15 residues. Losses at the gene ends were 6 bases for V and 1 base for J; bases not matched to a gene: 8. CDR1 is SQVTM, CDR2 ANQGSEA, per germline. As DNA, the CDR3 is TGCAGCGTCGAGACAGGGAATAAGAACACCGGGGAGCTGTTTTTT. This translates into CSVETGNKNTGELFF.

The V and J genes are TRBV28 and TRBJ1-5; 8 bases map to TRBD1. In germline, CDR1 is MDHEN, CDR2 SYDVKM. This CDR3 comprises 15 residues. V gave up 6 bases and J gave up 6 bases; unmatched junction bases: 10. CDR3 in amino acids: CASSPDRVLGQPQHF. CDR3 DNA: TGTGCCAGCAGCCCGGACAGGGTTTTGGGTCAGCCCCAGCATTTT.

The rearrangement uses TRBV29-1 and TRBJ2-7; TRBD2 agrees at 9 bases. CDR1 and CDR2 (germline): SQVTM, ANQGSEA. The V gene end was trimmed by 6 bases and the J gene end by 4 bases; junction bases not matched to a gene: 7. This CDR3 contains 13 residues. The DNA for the CDR3 is TGCAGCGTGAGGAGCGGGAGGCAGTACGAGCAGTACTTC. It translates to CSVRSGRQYEQYF.

CDR3 nucleotides: TGTGCCAGCTTTGGGACAGAGCTTTACGAGCAGTACTTC. The encoded protein is CASFGTELYEQYF. V and J are TRBV6-5 and TRBJ2-7; TRBD1 matches at 7 bases. With 8 bases clipped from V and 4 bases from J, the junction kept 8 bases outside the gene matches. Germline CDR1 is MNHEY and CDR2 is SVGAGI. The CDR3 is 13 residues long.

In the case of this clone: Germline and junction disagree at one end, which may indicate a read error. The V call is TRBV13, the J call TRBJ1-4; 10 bases match TRBD1. CDR3 length: 15 residues. CDR1 and CDR2 (germline): PRHDT, FYEKMQ (reference sequence). Written as DNA, the CDR3 is TGTGCCAGCAGCTTATGGGGGACAGGGGATGAAAAACTGCTTTTT. As protein: CASSLWGTGDEKLLF.

CDR3 residues: CASSLRVDNEQFF. In nucleotides, the CDR3 is TGTGCCAGCAGCTTGCGAGTCGACAATGAGCAGTTCTTC. The gene calls are TRBV5-4 and TRBJ2-1; D not certain. Germline lookup yields CDR1 SGHNT and CDR2 YYREEE (reference sequence). Deletions cut 1 base from V and 5 bases from J, with 7 bases between. This CDR3 has 13 residues. The full variable domain, completed using reference TRBV5-4 and TRBJ2-1, is ETGVTQSPTHLIKTRGQQVTLRCSSQSGHNTVSWYQQALGQGPQFIFQYYREEENGRGNFPPRFSGLQFPNYSSELNVNALELDDSALYLCASSLRVDNEQFFGPGTRLTVL.

DNA of the CDR3: TGTGCCTGGAGAGAGAAAGCGGGAGCAAACACCGGGGAGCTGTTTTTT. It codes for CAWREKAGANTGELFF. The gene calls are TRBV30 and TRBJ2-2; TRBD2 matches at 8 bases. The CDR3 is 16 amino acids. Unmatched junction bases numbered 8, after V lost 3 bases and J lost 2 bases. Germline values: CDR1 GTSNPN, CDR2 SVGIG (reference sequence).

Notes on this clone: Distinct nucleotide sequences in the sample also encode this CDR3. The chain employs TRBV28 and TRBJ2-5; 7 bases align to TRBD1. The length of the CDR3 is 15 residues. Losses at the gene ends were 5 bases for V and 3 bases for J; bases not matched to a gene: 9. Germline V CDR1 and CDR2: MDHEN, SYDVKM. The CDR3 reads CASSPRGTVEETQYF. CDR3 nucleotide sequence: TGTGCCAGCAGTCCAAGGGGGACAGTGGAAGAGACCCAGTACTTC.

This clone has a single count. The chain is built from TRBV19 and TRBJ2-3, with D unclear. V was shortened by 4 bases and J by 2 bases, with 7 bases between the two germline ends. There are 13 residues in the CDR3. Germline V lookup: CDR1 LNHDA, CDR2 SQIVND (reference sequence). CDR3 sequence reads: CASSTLYTDTQYF. As DNA, the CDR3 is TGTGCCAGTAGTACTCTGTACACAGATACGCAGTATTTT.